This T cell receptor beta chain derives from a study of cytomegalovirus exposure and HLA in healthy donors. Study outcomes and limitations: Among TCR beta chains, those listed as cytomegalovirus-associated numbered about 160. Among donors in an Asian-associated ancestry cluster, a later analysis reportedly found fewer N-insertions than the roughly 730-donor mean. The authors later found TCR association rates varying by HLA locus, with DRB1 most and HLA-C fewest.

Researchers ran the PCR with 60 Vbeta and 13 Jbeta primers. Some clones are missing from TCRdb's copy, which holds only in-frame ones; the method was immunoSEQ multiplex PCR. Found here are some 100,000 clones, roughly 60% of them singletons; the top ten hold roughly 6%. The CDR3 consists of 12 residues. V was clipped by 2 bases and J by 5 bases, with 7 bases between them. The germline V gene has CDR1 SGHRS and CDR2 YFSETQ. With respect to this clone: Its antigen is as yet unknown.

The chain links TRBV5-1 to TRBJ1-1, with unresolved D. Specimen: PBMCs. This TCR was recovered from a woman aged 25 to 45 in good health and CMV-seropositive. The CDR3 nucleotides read TGCGCCAGCAGCTTATCAGGAACTGAAGCTTTCTTT. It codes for CASSLSGTEAFF.